The 18 T cell receptor beta chains below all came from one sample that was sequenced in a study of CD8 T cells in ankylosing spondylitis. TCRdb reprocessed the 5' RACE reads with MiXCR, giving one entry per CDR3 protein. The table has around 300,000 distinct CDR3 sequences, 9.5% to 13% seen once; the top ten hold 9.1%. Specimen: blood, either unsorted or a sorted T cell fraction (not recorded which). All receptors come from a female donor with ankylosing spondylitis or in good health (not recorded which).

This clonotype was found many times. V gene TRBV2 combines with J gene TRBJ1-1; no definite D call. Germline V gives CDR1 SNHLY, CDR2 FYNNEI. The CDR3 runs 12 residues. V was clipped by 8 bases and J by 1 base, with 8 bases between them. The CDR3 DNA follows: TGTGCCAGCGAATTGGGGAACACTGAAGCTTTCTTT. This codes for CASELGNTEAFF. Looking up the rest from reference TRBV2 and TRBJ1-1 gives the full variable domain: EPEVTQTPSHQVTQMGQEVILRCVPISNHLYFYWYRQILGQKVEFLVSFYNNEISEKSEIFDDQFSVERPDGSNFTLKIRSTKLEDSAMYFCASELGNTEAFFGQGTRLTVV.

There are a few counts of this clonotype. The chain is built from TRBV5-1 and TRBJ2-7, with TRBD1 matching 7 bases. The CDR3 covers 15 residues. V lost 0 bases, J lost 5 bases, and 8 bases stayed unmatched. Germline V gene sequence: CDR1 SGHRS, CDR2 YFSETQ. The CDR3 DNA reads as TGCGCCAGCAGCTTGGGCGGTGACAGGGACCACGAGCAGTACTTC. This translates into CASSLGGDRDHEQYF. The full variable domain, its missing parts supplied by reference TRBV5-1 and TRBJ2-7, is KAGVTQTPRYLIKTRGQQVTLSCSPISGHRSVSWYQQTPGQGLQFLFEYFSETQRNKGNFPGRFSGRQFSNSRSEMNVSTLELGDSALYLCASSLGGDRDHEQYFGPGTRLTVT.

This clonotype has ten or more counts. The chain links TRBV20-1 to TRBJ2-5; D is possibly TRBD2 (5 bases). Germline loops: CDR1 DFQATT, CDR2 SNEGSKA (reference sequence). This CDR3 is built from 12 residues. V lost 4 bases to trimming and J lost 4 bases, with 10 bases between them. DNA of the CDR3: TGCAGTGCTAATACAGAGGGAGAGACCCAGTACTTC. Translation: CSANTEGETQYF.

This clonotype was counted ten times or more. The chain links TRBV27 to TRBJ1-4, with a weak D call TRBD1 (5 bases). This CDR3 spans 14 amino acids. Trimming removed 2 bases from V and 8 bases from J, with 12 bases in between. Per germline, CDR1 MNHEY and CDR2 SMNVEV (reference sequence). CDR3 sequence reads: CASSLVGVGEKLFF. The CDR3 region has the DNA TGTGCCAGCAGTTTAGTAGGGGTCGGAGAAAAACTGTTTTTT.

This clonotype was seen ten or more times. V gene TRBV15 combines with J gene TRBJ2-5; unclear D gene. The CDR3 is 12 amino acids. The germline CDR1 and CDR2 sequences are LNHNV and YYDKDF (reference sequence). Trimming shortened V by 5 bases and J by 2 bases, and 6 bases separated the two germline ends. For the CDR3, the DNA is TGTGCCACCAGCCTTCCTCAAGAGACCCAGTACTTC. Protein: CATSLPQETQYF. Using reference TRBV15 and TRBJ2-5 for the parts outside the CDR3, the full variable domain is DAMVIQNPRYQVTQFGKPVTLSCSQTLNHNVMYWYQQKSSQAPKLLFHYYDKDFNNEADTPDNFQSRRPNTSFCFLDIRSPGLGDTAMYLCATSLPQETQYFGPGTRLLVL.

This clonotype was found many times. The CDR3 protein is CASSLGGQDTDTQYF. The CDR3 nucleotides are TGTGCCAGCAGCTTAGGGGGACAAGACACAGATACGCAGTATTTT. The chain uses TRBV7-3 and TRBJ2-3; possibly TRBD1 for D (6 bases). CDR1 and CDR2 (germline): SGHTA, FQGTGA. The CDR3 spans 15 residues. The V and J ends lost 2 bases and 2 bases respectively, with 11 bases between them.

This clonotype has ten or more counts. The rearrangement links TRBV20-1 to TRBJ2-7; perhaps TRBD2 as D (6 bases). Trimming shortened V by 3 bases and J by 4 bases, and 7 bases separated the two germline ends. Per germline, CDR1 DFQATT and CDR2 SNEGSKA (reference sequence). This CDR3 has 11 residues. The CDR3 is CSASGSYEQYF. Written as DNA, the CDR3 is TGCAGTGCTAGCGGGAGTTACGAGCAGTACTTC.

The V gene is TRBV12-3 or TRBV12-4, the J gene TRBJ1-1; a weak D match, TRBD1 (5 bases). The CDR3 is 17 residues long. V gave up 5 bases and J gave up 0 bases, with 19 bases separating them. The CDR3 region has the DNA TGTGCCAGCAGTCCCTCCAATGAACAGGACATGAACACTGAAGCTTTCTTT. Amino acids: CASSPSNEQDMNTEAFF.

There are many counts of this clonotype. The rearrangement uses TRBV11-2 and TRBJ2-3; TRBD1 is a possible D gene (6 bases). V gave up 2 bases and J gave up 8 bases, with 26 bases separating them. Germline-derived CDR1 and CDR2 are SGHAT and FQNNGV. This CDR3 has 18 residues. CDR3 DNA sequence: TGTGCCAGCAGCTTAAAGGGGGTCCTCCCAACGGATGGGGGTACGCAGTATTTT. Its translation is CASSLKGVLPTDGGTQYF.

The J gene is TRBJ2-7, the V gene TRBV5-6; 7 bases are shared with TRBD1. The ends lost 2 bases at V and 2 bases at J; junction bases unmatched: 13. CDR1 SGHDT and CDR2 YYEEEE come from the germline V gene. The CDR3 is made up of 17 amino acids. The CDR3 bases are TGTGCCAGCAGCTTAACAGTCACCCGGGACAGCACCTACGAGCAGTACTTC. As protein: CASSLTVTRDSTYEQYF.

For the CDR3, the DNA is TGCGCCAGCAGTCCGGAGACTAGCGGGTCCCGCCGGGGAGATACGCAGTATTTT. Translation gives CASSPETSGSRRGDTQYF. The J gene is TRBJ2-3, the V gene TRBV5-1, with TRBD2 matching 10 bases. The junction had 17 bases not matched to a gene; V was cut back by 5 bases and J by 5 bases. The CDR3 sequence is 18 residues long. The germline V gene has CDR1 SGHRS and CDR2 YFSETQ.

In regard to this clonotype: With a much larger clone just one base away, this may be a read error. The rearrangement links TRBV6-1 to TRBJ1-2; tentatively, D is TRBD1 (5 bases). The germline gives CDR1 MNHNS, CDR2 SASEGT. The CDR3 has 14 residues. CDR3 bases: TGTGCCAGCAGCCACCGTGACAGAAACTATGGCGACACCTTC. Its translation: CASSHRDRNYGDTF.

This chain joins TRBV19 and TRBJ2-3; 10 positions match TRBD2. The germline V gene has CDR1 LNHDA and CDR2 SQIVND (reference sequence). CDR3 length: 14 amino acids. V shed 8 bases, J shed 5 bases, and the junction held 7 bases outside the gene matches. The CDR3 here is CASGLAGGGDTQYF. The DNA of the CDR3 is TGTGCCAGTGGCTTAGCGGGAGGAGGAGATACGCAGTATTTT.

This clonotype showed up many times. The chain couples TRBV20-1 to TRBJ1-1; possible D gene TRBD1, 6 bases. V was pared by 4 bases and J by 1 base, with 13 bases between. CDR3 size: 14 residues. Germline V gives CDR1 DFQATT, CDR2 SNEGSKA (reference sequence). CDR3 sequence reads: CSATRGTWNTEAFF. The CDR3, as DNA: TGCAGTGCTACAAGAGGGACATGGAACACTGAAGCTTTCTTT.

This clonotype came up many times. This rearrangement joins TRBV20-1 to TRBJ2-1; 13 bases map to TRBD2. The CDR3 runs 15 residues. The V gene end was trimmed by 6 bases and the J gene end by 9 bases; junction bases not matched to a gene: 11. Germline V CDR1 and CDR2: DFQATT, SNEGSKA (reference sequence). The CDR3 DNA reads as TGCAGTGCCGGGACTAGCGGGAAGAAGGATAGTGAGCAGTTCTTC. It is translated as CSAGTSGKKDSEQFF.

This clonotype was picked up many times. The V call is TRBV5-1, the J call TRBJ2-1; the D gene is possibly TRBD2 (6 bases). The CDR3 is 16 residues long. V was clipped by 7 bases and J by 0 bases, with 17 bases between them. The germline gives CDR1 SGHRS, CDR2 YFSETQ. The CDR3 DNA is TGCGCCAGCTCGACTCTAGCGCACGGCTCCTACAATGAGCAGTTCTTC. Encoded protein: CASSTLAHGSYNEQFF.

At least ten counts were recorded for this clonotype. V is TRBV28 and J is TRBJ2-7, with 8 bases lining up with TRBD1. The CDR3 runs 15 residues. V shed 6 bases, J shed 4 bases, and the junction held 11 bases outside the gene matches. Germline V CDR1 and CDR2: MDHEN, SYDVKM. CDR3 in DNA: TGTGCCAGCAGGGGCAACAGGGGGTGGTTTTACGAGCAGTACTTC. Encoded protein: CASRGNRGWFYEQYF.

The sample holds many counts of this clonotype. V usage is TRBV20-1 and J usage is TRBJ2-2; 10 bases line up with TRBD2. In germline, CDR1 is DFQATT, CDR2 SNEGSKA (reference sequence). CDR3 size: 14 residues. The V and J ends lost 6 bases and 7 bases, in that order; junction bases with no gene match: 8. CDR3: CSAAAGGPNGELFF. The CDR3 bases are TGCAGTGCGGCAGCGGGGGGGCCGAACGGGGAGCTGTTTTTT.